This is a list of T cell receptor beta chains from one sample in a study of Ad26.COV2.S vaccination and SARS-CoV-2 variants. Profiled with immunoSEQ multiplex PCR; TCRdb holds only in-frame clones, not every one. The sample includes roughly 320,000 clones, around 84% seen only once; the top ten take under 2%. The starting material was peripheral blood, obtained in a trial of Ad26.COV2.S vaccine versus placebo. The receptors originated from a person between 18 and 65 years old who received the Ad26.COV2.S COVID-19 vaccine or a placebo. Each CDR3 is given with its conserved first and last residue. Fields, in order: clone size, D gene, V gene, J gene, CDR3 DNA, CDR3 protein. A D gene is named only where the DNA matches it firmly. Expanded clones get a size class; other rows say once, few or many, or leave the size out.

abundance: once; d_gene: TRBD1; v_gene: TRBV10-3; j_gene: TRBJ1-2; CDR3nt: TGTACCAGCCTTTCGGGGACAGGGGCGGCGAATGGCTACACCTTC; CDR3aa: CTSLSGTGAANGYTF
abundance: -; d_gene: TRBD1; v_gene: TRBV18; j_gene: TRBJ2-7; CDR3nt: TGTGCCAGCTCACCTTCCGGACAGGGAGCCTACGAGCAGTACTTC; CDR3aa: CASSPSGQGAYEQYF
abundance: -; d_gene: -; v_gene: TRBV10-3; j_gene: TRBJ2-6; CDR3nt: TGTGCCGTTAATAGTGGCTCTGGGGCCAACGTCCTGACTTTC; CDR3aa: CAVNSGSGANVLTF
abundance: -; d_gene: -; v_gene: TRBV5-4; j_gene: TRBJ1-1; CDR3nt: TGTGCCAGCAGCTTGGGGGCCGGTGACACTGAAGCTTTCTTT; CDR3aa: CASSLGAGDTEAFF
abundance: -; d_gene: -; v_gene: TRBV6-6; j_gene: TRBJ1-3; CDR3nt: TGTGCCAGCACGGGCAGGGCTTCTGGAAACACCATATATTTT; CDR3aa: CASTGRASGNTIYF
abundance: -; d_gene: -; v_gene: TRBV7-9; j_gene: TRBJ2-1; CDR3nt: TGTGCCAGCAGTACCGGGACTCCAGGAACACATGAGCAGTTCTTC; CDR3aa: CASSTGTPGTHEQFF
abundance: -; d_gene: -; v_gene: TRBV5-4; j_gene: TRBJ1-1; CDR3nt: TGTGCCAGCAGCCGGACAGACAGGCCTCCTGCGGAAGCTTTCTTT; CDR3aa: CASSRTDRPPAEAFF
abundance: -; d_gene: TRBD1; v_gene: TRBV6-2/TRBV6-3; j_gene: TRBJ1-5; CDR3nt: TGTGCCAGCAGTTACTCGAGAGGGGGCAACCAGCCCCAGCATTTT; CDR3aa: CASSYSRGGNQPQHF
abundance: -; d_gene: -; v_gene: TRBV6-5; j_gene: TRBJ2-1; CDR3nt: TGTGCCAGCTCCTGGGACACAGGAGCAAATGAGCAGTTCTTC; CDR3aa: CASSWDTGANEQFF
abundance: few; d_gene: -; v_gene: TRBV27; j_gene: TRBJ1-3; CDR3nt: TGTGCCAGCAGTCTAACCGGACAGTCTGGAAACACCATATATTTT; CDR3aa: CASSLTGQSGNTIYF
abundance: few; d_gene: TRBD1; v_gene: TRBV19; j_gene: TRBJ1-1; CDR3nt: TGTGCCAGTAAGTTTGCCCCCGACAGGGAGAACACTGAAGCTTTCTTT; CDR3aa: CASKFAPDRENTEAFF
abundance: -; d_gene: -; v_gene: TRBV19; j_gene: TRBJ1-2; CDR3nt: TGTGCCAGTAGTATGGGGCAGGGCTCGAGTGGCTACACCTTC; CDR3aa: CASSMGQGSSGYTF
abundance: -; d_gene: -; v_gene: TRBV11-3; j_gene: TRBJ1-1; CDR3nt: TGTGCCAGCAGCTTAGATTCGATGAACACTGAAGCTTTCTTT; CDR3aa: CASSLDSMNTEAFF
abundance: -; d_gene: TRBD1; v_gene: TRBV5-4; j_gene: TRBJ2-7; CDR3nt: TGTGCCAGCAGCACCGGGACAGGTCCCTACGAGCAGTACTTC; CDR3aa: CASSTGTGPYEQYF
abundance: -; d_gene: TRBD1; v_gene: TRBV6-5; j_gene: TRBJ1-6; CDR3nt: TGTGCCAGCAGACGAGGGACAGAAAATTCACCCCTCCACTTT; CDR3aa: CASRRGTENSPLHF
abundance: -; d_gene: -; v_gene: TRBV7-3; j_gene: TRBJ2-1; CDR3nt: TGTGCCAGCAGCTCTCACAGGGAGAATGAGCAGTTCTTC; CDR3aa: CASSSHRENEQFF
abundance: -; d_gene: TRBD1; v_gene: TRBV19; j_gene: TRBJ2-7; CDR3nt: TGTGCCAGTAGTAGATCGACAGGGAACCCCTACGAGCAGTACTTC; CDR3aa: CASSRSTGNPYEQYF
abundance: few; d_gene: TRBD1; v_gene: TRBV7-2; j_gene: TRBJ1-5; CDR3nt: TGTGCCAGCAGCTTAGTAGGGACAGGGAATCAGCCCCAGCATTTT; CDR3aa: CASSLVGTGNQPQHF
abundance: -; d_gene: TRBD1; v_gene: TRBV5-1; j_gene: TRBJ2-2; CDR3nt: TGCGCCAGCAGCCCGCAGGGGGCTGGCGGGGAGCTGTTTTTT; CDR3aa: CASSPQGAGGELFF
abundance: -; d_gene: TRBD1; v_gene: TRBV5-6; j_gene: TRBJ1-1; CDR3nt: TGTGCCAGCAGTAACACAGGGGGCCGGACTGAAGCTTTCTTT; CDR3aa: CASSNTGGRTEAFF
abundance: -; d_gene: -; v_gene: TRBV5-1; j_gene: TRBJ2-1; CDR3nt: TGCGCCAGCAGCTTGGGCGTTTGGAGGGGAGTAAGCTCCTACAATGAGCAGTTCTTC; CDR3aa: CASSLGVWRGVSSYNEQFF
abundance: once; d_gene: TRBD1; v_gene: TRBV5-4; j_gene: TRBJ1-1; CDR3nt: TGTGCCAGCAGCTTCGGGACAGGCCCAACCCTCATGAACACTGAAGCTTTCTTT; CDR3aa: CASSFGTGPTLMNTEAFF
abundance: -; d_gene: TRBD2; v_gene: TRBV18; j_gene: TRBJ2-3; CDR3nt: TGTGCCAGCTCATCGGGACTAGCAGACACAGATACGCAGTATTTT; CDR3aa: CASSSGLADTDTQYF
abundance: -; d_gene: -; v_gene: TRBV10-1; j_gene: TRBJ1-1; CDR3nt: TGCGCCAGCAGCAGCACATCGGCTGAAGCTTTCTTT; CDR3aa: CASSSTSAEAFF
abundance: -; d_gene: -; v_gene: TRBV7-8; j_gene: TRBJ1-1; CDR3nt: TGTGCCAGCAGCTTAAGGGGGACTGAAGCTTTCTTT; CDR3aa: CASSLRGTEAFF
abundance: -; d_gene: -; v_gene: TRBV7-9; j_gene: TRBJ2-5; CDR3nt: TGTGCCAGCAGCTTACTCGGAGAGACCCAGTACTTC; CDR3aa: CASSLLGETQYF
abundance: -; d_gene: TRBD2; v_gene: TRBV24-1; j_gene: TRBJ2-3; CDR3nt: TGTGCCACCAGTAGTAGCGGGGGAGTGGATACGCAGTATTTT; CDR3aa: CATSSSGGVDTQYF
abundance: once; d_gene: -; v_gene: TRBV23-1; j_gene: TRBJ1-1; CDR3nt: TGCGCCAGCAGTCAACCGGGAGGGAGGGGGAACACTGAAGCTTTCTTT; CDR3aa: CASSQPGGRGNTEAFF
abundance: -; d_gene: -; v_gene: TRBV6-6; j_gene: TRBJ1-2; CDR3nt: TGTGCCAGCAGTACTGCTGGACAGTACTATGGCTACACCTTC; CDR3aa: CASSTAGQYYGYTF
abundance: -; d_gene: -; v_gene: TRBV15; j_gene: TRBJ1-4; CDR3nt: TGTGCCACCAGCAGAGGAGGGATGCTTGGGGAAAAACTGTTTTTT; CDR3aa: CATSRGGMLGEKLFF
abundance: once; d_gene: -; v_gene: TRBV9; j_gene: TRBJ2-3; CDR3nt: TGTGCCAGCAGCACAGGAGTGGAAGGGAGAAATACGCAGTATTTT; CDR3aa: CASSTGVEGRNTQYF
abundance: once; d_gene: -; v_gene: TRBV5-1; j_gene: TRBJ2-3; CDR3nt: TGCGCCAGCAGCTTGGACAGGGGAGGGGATACGCAGTATTTT; CDR3aa: CASSLDRGGDTQYF
abundance: -; d_gene: -; v_gene: TRBV7-3; j_gene: TRBJ2-3; CDR3nt: TGTGCCAGCAGACCGACAGTAGATACGCAGTATTTT; CDR3aa: CASRPTVDTQYF
abundance: -; d_gene: -; v_gene: TRBV7-2; j_gene: TRBJ2-7; CDR3nt: TGTGCCAGCAGCCCCACATCCTACGAGCAGTACTTC; CDR3aa: CASSPTSYEQYF
abundance: -; d_gene: -; v_gene: TRBV12-3/TRBV12-4; j_gene: TRBJ1-1; CDR3nt: TGTGCCAGCAGTTTAGGTACTGAAGCTTTCTTT; CDR3aa: CASSLGTEAFF
abundance: few; d_gene: -; v_gene: TRBV20-1; j_gene: TRBJ1-1; CDR3nt: TGCAGTGTAAGAGGAGGGACTGAAGCTTTCTTT; CDR3aa: CSVRGGTEAFF
abundance: -; d_gene: -; v_gene: TRBV7-7; j_gene: TRBJ2-2; CDR3nt: TGTGCCAACAGCTCTCCGGGGGTTCAGGCCGGGGAGCTGTTTTTT; CDR3aa: CANSSPGVQAGELFF
abundance: -; d_gene: TRBD1; v_gene: TRBV6-5; j_gene: TRBJ2-7; CDR3nt: TGTGCCAGCAGACCGGGACAGGGCTCCTACGAGCAGTACTTC; CDR3aa: CASRPGQGSYEQYF
abundance: -; d_gene: -; v_gene: TRBV2; j_gene: TRBJ1-3; CDR3nt: TGTGCCAGCAGTACCGAAACAGGTTTCTCTGGAAACACCATATATTTT; CDR3aa: CASSTETGFSGNTIYF
abundance: once; d_gene: -; v_gene: TRBV21-1; j_gene: TRBJ2-5; CDR3nt: TGTGCCAGCAGCAAAGTTAGGGGACAGGTGAGGGAGACCCAGTACTTC; CDR3aa: CASSKVRGQVRETQYF
abundance: few; d_gene: -; v_gene: TRBV2; j_gene: TRBJ1-4; CDR3nt: TGTGCCAGCAGTGAACTAGCAGAAGGTGAAAAACTGTTTTTT; CDR3aa: CASSELAEGEKLFF
abundance: -; d_gene: -; v_gene: TRBV6-5; j_gene: TRBJ1-2; CDR3nt: TGTGCCAGCAGGACCCATGGGGGTGACTATGGCTACACCTTC; CDR3aa: CASRTHGGDYGYTF
abundance: -; d_gene: -; v_gene: TRBV11-2; j_gene: TRBJ1-2; CDR3nt: TGTGCCAGCAGCTCGACAGTTCCCTATGGCTACACCTTC; CDR3aa: CASSSTVPYGYTF
abundance: -; d_gene: -; v_gene: TRBV5-8; j_gene: TRBJ1-5; CDR3nt: TGTGCCAGCACAAGTAGGACGAATCAGCCCCAGCATTTT; CDR3aa: CASTSRTNQPQHF
abundance: -; d_gene: TRBD2; v_gene: TRBV3-1/TRBV3-2; j_gene: TRBJ2-5; CDR3nt: TGTGCCAGCAGCCAAGAGGCGGGGGTCGTCCAAGAGACCCAGTACTTC; CDR3aa: CASSQEAGVVQETQYF
abundance: once; d_gene: -; v_gene: TRBV7-9; j_gene: TRBJ1-6; CDR3nt: TGTGCCAGCAGCCTCCTACAGGGAACCTATAATTCACCCCTCCACTTT; CDR3aa: CASSLLQGTYNSPLHF
abundance: -; d_gene: -; v_gene: TRBV12-3/TRBV12-4; j_gene: TRBJ1-1; CDR3nt: TGTGCCAGCAGTCGTCTGGGACCTGAAGCTTTCTTT; CDR3aa: CASSRLGPEAFF
abundance: -; d_gene: TRBD1; v_gene: TRBV19; j_gene: TRBJ1-2; CDR3nt: TGTGCCAGTAGGCGGACAGGGGGCCCGTTGGATGGCTACACCTTC; CDR3aa: CASRRTGGPLDGYTF